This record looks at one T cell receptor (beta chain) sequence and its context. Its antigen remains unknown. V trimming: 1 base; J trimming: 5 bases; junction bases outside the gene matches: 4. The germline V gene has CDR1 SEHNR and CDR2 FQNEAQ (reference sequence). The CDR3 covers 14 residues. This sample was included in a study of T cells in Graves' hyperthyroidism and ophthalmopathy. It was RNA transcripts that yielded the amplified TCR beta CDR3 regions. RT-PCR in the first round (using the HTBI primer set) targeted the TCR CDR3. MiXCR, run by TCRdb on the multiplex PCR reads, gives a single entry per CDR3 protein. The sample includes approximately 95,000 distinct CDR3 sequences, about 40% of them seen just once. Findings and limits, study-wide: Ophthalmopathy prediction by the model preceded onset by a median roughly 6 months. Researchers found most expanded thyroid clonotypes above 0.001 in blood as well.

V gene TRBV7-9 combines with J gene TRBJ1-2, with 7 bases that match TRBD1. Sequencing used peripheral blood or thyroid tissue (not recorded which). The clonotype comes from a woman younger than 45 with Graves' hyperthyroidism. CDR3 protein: CASSLGTGDYGYTF. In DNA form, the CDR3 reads TGTGCCAGCAGCTTAGGGACAGGAGATTATGGCTACACCTTC.